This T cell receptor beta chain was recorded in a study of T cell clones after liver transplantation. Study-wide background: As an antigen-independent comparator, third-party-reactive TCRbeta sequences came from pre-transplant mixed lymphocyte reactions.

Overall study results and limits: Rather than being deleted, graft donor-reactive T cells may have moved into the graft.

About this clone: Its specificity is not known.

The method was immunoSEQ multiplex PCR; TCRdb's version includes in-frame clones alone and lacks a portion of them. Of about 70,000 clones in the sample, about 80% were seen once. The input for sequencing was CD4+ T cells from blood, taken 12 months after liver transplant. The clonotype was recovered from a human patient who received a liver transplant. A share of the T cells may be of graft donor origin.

The CDR3 spells CASSLGGDTAETQYF. As DNA, the CDR3 is TGTGCCAGCAGTCTCGGCGGCGACACCGCAGAGACCCAGTACTTC. The rearrangement joins TRBV28 to TRBJ2-5, with D hard to call. CDR1 and CDR2 from the germline V gene are MDHEN and SYDVKM. This CDR3 contains 15 residues. The V gene lost 5 bases and the J gene lost 4 bases, with 17 bases spanning the gap.